These T cell receptor beta chains were read from a single sample in a study of identical twins. MiXCR, run by TCRdb on the 5' RACE reads, gives a single entry per CDR3 protein. The sample lists nearly 900,000 distinct CDR3 sequences, approximately 13% occurring once. This sample was shared with a second study, whose subject was yellow fever vaccine responses in identical twins.

The sample taken for sequencing was PBMCs. The receptors stem from a woman aged 18-29 years in good health. The CDR3 runs from the conserved cysteine through the conserved F or W. D genes are given only for firm matches.

>TRBJ2-2|.|TRBV6-2/TRBV6-3
CASSPIIISGELFF
>TRBJ2-7|.|TRBV19
CAPPPVSGVEQYF
>TRBJ2-1|.|TRBV24-1
CATSDLGQSSYNEQFF
>TRBJ1-5|TRBD1|TRBV10-3
CAIRDREDSQPQHF
>TRBJ2-7|.|TRBV28
CDSSRDGYEQYF
>TRBJ2-2|TRBD2|TRBV9
CASSSRGSITGELFF
>TRBJ2-2|TRBD1|TRBV5-4
CASSPDQGATTGELFF
>TRBJ2-3|.|TRBV2
CASITRADTQYF
>TRBJ1-4|.|TRBV5-1
CASRDSHNEKLFF
>TRBJ2-6|.|TRBV7-2
CASSPQWGAGANVLTF
>TRBJ1-4|TRBD1|TRBV10-3
CATGTGGEKLFF
>TRBJ1-1|.|TRBV6-1
CASSRKAGANTEAFF
>TRBJ1-2|.|TRBV5-1
CASSLGPRTKTNYGYTF
>TRBJ2-3|TRBD2|TRBV10-2
CGSSETGGADTQYF
>TRBJ2-1|.|TRBV7-8
CASSHRFVNEQFF
>TRBJ2-1|TRBD1|TRBV6-5
CASSYGPGQGLSNNEQFF
>TRBJ2-5|.|TRBV3-1
CASSHALWTYF
>TRBJ1-1|.|TRBV6-5
CASRTGNTEAFF
>TRBJ2-7|.|TRBV29-1
CSVEDPGIYEQYF
>TRBJ2-3|TRBD2|TRBV19
CASSISSGITDTQYF
>TRBJ2-1|.|TRBV5-1
CASSLEGIRFF
>TRBJ2-6|.|TRBV12-3/TRBV12-4
CASSLGWGGSGANVLTF
>TRBJ1-5|.|TRBV5-6
CASSLLGREANQPQHF
>TRBJ1-5|.|TRBV12-3/TRBV12-4
CASSRRGAPGGPQHF
>TRBJ1-5|TRBD1|TRBV20-1
CSARVLGQGDSNQPQHF
>TRBJ2-1|TRBD2|TRBV25-1
CASSGTGGARNEQFF
>TRBJ2-1|TRBD1|TRBV3-1
CASTQDLGQYNEQFF
>TRBJ2-2|TRBD2|TRBV27
CASSLGSGVNTGELFF
>TRBJ2-3|TRBD1|TRBV15
CATMALGQGFDTQYF
>TRBJ2-1|.|TRBV2
CASRAERLSSYNEQFF
>TRBJ1-3|TRBD1|TRBV29-1
CSVRGDAGNTIYF
>TRBJ2-1|TRBD2|TRBV20-1
CSASPLKLAGGNEQFF
>TRBJ2-5|.|TRBV7-2
CASSLVAGQQGTQYF
>TRBJ2-1|.|TRBV28
CASTTAPRNEQFF